These 28 T cell receptor beta chains came from one sample sequenced in a study of shared clonotypes between healthy human individuals. TCRdb's table, derived via immunoSEQ multiplex PCR, lists solely in-frame clones and lacks some. The sample carries some 1 million clones, 60% to 80% recorded once. Material for sequencing was memory CD4+ T cells sorted from blood. Subset in this sample: CD45RA-negative fraction. The source of these receptors is a man between 18 and 29 years old in good health.

The rearrangement uses TRBV11-3 and TRBJ1-1; D remains ambiguous. This CDR3 comprises 14 residues. With 5 bases removed from V and 4 bases from J, the gap between germline ends came to 14 bases. Per the germline V gene, CDR1 is SGHNT and CDR2 is YENEEA. The CDR3 sequence is CASSRGRGSTEAFF. CDR3 coding DNA: TGTGCCAGCAGCCGTGGACGGGGTTCCACTGAAGCTTTCTTT.

The chain uses TRBV19 and TRBJ1-2; weak D call: TRBD1 (5 bases). Germline CDR1 LNHDA, CDR2 SQIVND (reference sequence). Trimming cost V 6 bases and J 6 bases, with 20 bases left between them. This CDR3 region has 15 residues. The CDR3 nucleotides are TGTGCCAGTAGCCTAGGAGGGCAACCGGGGGATGGCTACACCTTC. It is translated as CASSLGGQPGDGYTF.

This rearrangement joins TRBV27 to TRBJ2-6; the D gene is possibly TRBD1 (6 bases). The CDR3 has 15 residues. The ends were cut back, 6 bases at V and 2 bases at J, with 11 bases in the middle. Germline CDR1 MNHEY, CDR2 SMNVEV (reference sequence). For the CDR3, the DNA is TGTGCCAGCAGAACATACAGGGCTGGGGCCAACGTCCTGACTTTC. This gives the protein CASRTYRAGANVLTF.

V gene TRBV29-1 combines with J gene TRBJ2-7; possibly TRBD1 for D (6 bases). Germline CDR1 is SQVTM and CDR2 is ANQGSEA. The CDR3 has 12 residues. V was cut by 8 bases and J by 0 bases, with 11 bases left in between. CDR3 region: CSTRDNSYEQYF. The DNA for the CDR3 is TGCAGCACCCGGGACAACTCCTACGAGCAGTACTTC.

J is TRBJ1-4 and V is TRBV5-1, with unresolved D. The V gene's germline CDR1 is SGHRS and CDR2 YFSETQ. The CDR3 runs to 15 residues. Trimming left V 2 bases short and J 3 bases short, with 11 bases between. CDR3 protein: CASSFEGVSNEKLFF. DNA of the CDR3: TGCGCCAGCAGCTTCGAGGGAGTATCTAATGAAAAACTGTTTTTT.

This clone has only a few counts. The rearrangement joins TRBV6-6 to TRBJ2-5, with D maybe TRBD2 (6 bases). The CDR3 totals 15 residues. V lost 6 bases and J 2 bases, leaving 16 bases between the germline ends. Germline CDR1 reads MNHNY; CDR2 reads SVGAGI (reference sequence). CDR3 sequence: CASSAMGLGQETQYF. In DNA, the CDR3 is TGTGCCAGCAGCGCCATGGGACTGGGACAAGAGACCCAGTACTTC.

V usage is TRBV9 and J usage is TRBJ1-1; D gene uncertain. Between the trimmed V and J ends, which lost 0 bases and 0 bases, there was a span of 9 bases. This CDR3 is built from 15 residues. CDR1 and CDR2 (germline): SGDLS, YYNGEE. Written as DNA, the CDR3 is TGTGCCAGCAGCGTAGGTCACAGTTTGAACACTGAAGCTTTCTTT. Translating it yields CASSVGHSLNTEAFF. The full variable domain, its missing parts supplied by reference TRBV9 and TRBJ1-1, is DSGVTQTPKHLITATGQRVTLRCSPRSGDLSVYWYQQSLDQGLQFLIQYYNGEERAKGNILERFSAQQFPDLHSELNLSSLELGDSALYFCASSVGHSLNTEAFFGQGTRLTVV.

CDR3 loop: CASSLARREQYF. DNA for the CDR3: TGTGCCAGCAGCTTGGCAAGGCGCGAGCAGTACTTC. The chain employs TRBV5-5 and TRBJ2-7; the D is unclear. The V gene lost 0 bases and the J gene lost 6 bases, with 7 bases spanning the gap. This CDR3 has 12 amino acids. Germline V gene data show CDR1 as SGHKS and CDR2 as YYEKEE (reference sequence). Full variable domain (missing parts from reference TRBV5-5 and TRBJ2-7): DAGVTQSPTHLIKTRGQQVTLRCSPISGHKSVSWYQQVLGQGPQFIFQYYEKEERGRGNFPDRFSARQFPNYSSELNVNALLLGDSALYLCASSLARREQYFGPGTRLTVT.

The rearrangement joins TRBV19 to TRBJ1-2; D not certain. V was clipped by 3 bases and J by 4 bases, with 9 bases between them. CDR3 size: 13 residues. CDR1 is LNHDA, CDR2 SQIVND, per germline (reference sequence). The CDR3 nucleotides are TGTGCCAGTAGTATGGCCAGCGGCTATGGCTACACCTTC. Its protein product is CASSMASGYGYTF.

About this clone: The junction departs from germline at one end; a sequencing error may be responsible. The J gene is TRBJ1-1, the V gene TRBV7-2; D is undetermined. Germline assignment: CDR1 SGHTA and CDR2 FQGNSA. The CDR3 extends over 15 amino acids. The CDR3 coding sequence is TGCGCCAGCAGCCAAGACCTCCAGCCCGGTACTGAAGCTTTCTTT. Translated: CASSQDLQPGTEAFF. Using reference TRBV7-2 and TRBJ1-1 for the parts outside the CDR3, the full variable domain is GAGVSQSPSNKVTEKGKDVELRCDPISGHTALYWYRQSLGQGLEFLIYFQGNSAPDKSGLPSDRFSAERTGGSVSTLTIQRTQQEDSAVYLCASSQDLQPGTEAFFGQGTRLTVV.

In DNA, the CDR3 is TGCGCCAGCAGCCAAGAGTACAGCTTTTTTGGCAATGAGCAGTTCTTC. Translating gives CASSQEYSFFGNEQFF. V and J are TRBV4-1 and TRBJ2-1; D unresolved. Germline CDR1 is MGHRA and CDR2 is YSYEKL. The CDR3 sequence is 16 residues long. The ends were cut back, 0 bases at V and 6 bases at J, with 15 bases in the middle.

The chain uses TRBV18 and TRBJ2-6; D unresolved. Germline V CDR1 and CDR2: KGHSH, LQKENI. V lost 4 bases and J lost 4, with 11 bases in between. This CDR3 is 15 amino acids long. The CDR3 loop is CASSLDTSGANVLTF. Here the CDR3 DNA reads TGTGCCAGCTCACTCGACACGTCAGGGGCCAACGTCCTGACTTTC.

The chain links TRBV18 to TRBJ2-1, with D unclear. The germline V and J ends were trimmed by 0 bases and 4 bases, with 10 bases remaining between them. From germline, CDR1 is KGHSH and CDR2 LQKENI. This CDR3 contains 15 residues. The CDR3 protein is CASSPPGLEYNEQFF. The CDR3 DNA reads as TGTGCCAGCTCACCACCGGGCCTAGAATACAATGAGCAGTTCTTC.

The J gene is TRBJ1-5, the V gene TRBV2, with D possibly matching TRBD1 (5 bases). With 3 bases removed from V and 7 bases from J, the gap between germline ends came to 10 bases. The V gene's germline CDR1 is SNHLY and CDR2 FYNNEI. This CDR3 has 13 amino acids. This CDR3 is CASSEGLGQPQHF. The CDR3 region has the DNA TGTGCCAGCAGTGAGGGGCTCGGCCAGCCCCAGCATTTT.

This rearrangement joins TRBV20-1 to TRBJ1-1; D call uncertain. The CDR3 extends over 11 amino acids. Per the germline V gene, CDR1 is DFQATT and CDR2 is SNEGSKA (reference sequence). Deletions cut 2 bases from V and 6 bases from J, with 7 bases between. The CDR3 nucleotides read TGCAGTGCTAGACTCTCTTCTGAAGCTTTCTTT. Translation gives CSARLSSEAFF.

This clone was seen a handful of times. The chain couples TRBV30 to TRBJ1-3, with 7 bases that match TRBD1. This CDR3 has 15 amino acids. From germline, CDR1 is GTSNPN and CDR2 SVGIG (reference sequence). V was clipped by 3 bases and J by 12 bases; unmatched bases: 17. In DNA form, the CDR3 reads TGTGCCTGGAGCCCTTACGGGGGAAGCCAGGGGGTCATATATTTT. It specifies CAWSPYGGSQGVIYF. Together with reference TRBV30 and TRBJ1-3, the CDR3 gives the full variable domain: SQTIHQWPATLVQPVGSPLSLECTVEGTSNPNLYWYRQAAGRGLQLLFYSVGIGQISSEVPQNLSASRPQDRQFILSSKKLLLSDSGFYLCAWSPYGGSQGVIYFGEGSWLTVV.

The V gene is TRBV7-2, the J gene TRBJ2-6; a weak D match, TRBD1 (7 bases). CDR3 length equals 16 residues. The V and J ends lost 3 bases and 7 bases respectively, with 16 bases between them. CDR1 and CDR2 from the germline V gene are SGHTA and FQGNSA. CDR3 residues: CASSFQLGGGANVLTF. As DNA, the CDR3 is TGTGCCAGCAGCTTTCAGCTCGGAGGGGGCGCCAACGTCCTGACTTTC.

This clone appeared once. The genes are TRBV6-1 and TRBJ2-1, with TRBD1 matching over 8 bases. J lost 9 bases, V lost 6 bases, and 4 bases had no gene match. CDR1 is MNHNS and CDR2 is SASEGT in the germline V gene. The length of the CDR3 is 12 residues. As DNA, the CDR3 is TGTGCCAGCAGATCCACAGGGGGTGAGCAGTTCTTC. It specifies CASRSTGGEQFF.

The J gene is TRBJ2-1, the V gene TRBV5-4, with D possibly TRBD2 on 6 matching bases. CDR1 is SGHNT, CDR2 YYREEE, per germline (reference sequence). V shed 0 bases and J shed 4 bases, with 14 bases lying between them. The CDR3 totals 16 residues. CDR3 sequence (DNA): TGTGCCAGCAGCTTGGCCCGGTCTGGGGGGTACAATGAGCAGTTCTTC. This translates into CASSLARSGGYNEQFF.

Only a few counts were recorded for this clone. The genes are TRBV2 and TRBJ2-4; D is perhaps TRBD1 or TRBD2 (5 bases each). CDR3 length equals 15 residues. V lost 3 bases and J lost 8, with 17 bases in between. Germline loops: CDR1 SNHLY, CDR2 FYNNEI. Here the CDR3 DNA reads TGTGCCAGCAGTGAGTCGGGGACCCCCGGGGACATTCAGTACTTC. This sequence encodes CASSESGTPGDIQYF.

This chain uses TRBV6-1 with TRBJ1-5; perhaps TRBD1 as D (5 bases). Germline V lookup: CDR1 MNHNS, CDR2 SASEGT. This CDR3 comprises 15 residues. V was pared by 3 bases and J by 0 bases, with 9 bases between. DNA for the CDR3: TGTGCCAGCAGTGAGGCAGACAGTAGCAATCAGCCCCAGCATTTT. Its protein is CASSEADSSNQPQHF.

The chain recombines TRBV18 with TRBJ1-1, with no clear D. The V gene's germline CDR1 is KGHSH and CDR2 LQKENI. CDR3 length: 16 amino acids. V was clipped by 4 bases and J by 2 bases, with 17 bases between them. CDR3 sequence reads: CASSRTSNIINTEAFF. The CDR3 DNA follows: TGTGCCAGCTCACGTACTTCGAACATAATCAACACTGAAGCTTTCTTT. The full variable domain, with the rest looked up from reference TRBV18 and TRBJ1-1, is NAGVMQNPRHLVRRRGQEARLRCSPMKGHSHVYWYRQLPEEGLKFMVYLQKENIIDESGMPKERFSAEFPKEGPSILRIQQVVRGDSAAYFCASSRTSNIINTEAFFGQGTRLTVV.

The chain combines TRBV9 with TRBJ2-7; 8 bases map to TRBD2. This CDR3 region has 15 residues. Germline V gene lookup returns CDR1 SGDLS and CDR2 YYNGEE. V dropped 2 bases and J dropped 6; count of bases not matched to a gene: 10. CDR3 in amino acids: CASSVAPGLAGEQYF. Written as DNA, the CDR3 is TGTGCCAGCAGCGTGGCCCCAGGACTAGCAGGCGAGCAGTACTTC.

This sequence joins TRBV7-3 and TRBJ2-3, with TRBD2 matching over 9 bases. The germline V gene has CDR1 SGHTA and CDR2 FQGTGA. The CDR3 sequence is 17 residues long. Germline trimming cut 0 bases from V and 2 bases from J; bases unmatched to any gene: 6. The DNA of the CDR3 is TGTGCCAGCAGCTTAACTGCTAGCGGGACGTACACAGATACGCAGTATTTT. Its protein is CASSLTASGTYTDTQYF. Combining the CDR3 with reference TRBV7-3 and TRBJ2-3 gives the whole variable domain GAGVSQTPSNKVTEKGKYVELRCDPISGHTALYWYRQSLGQGPEFLIYFQGTGAADDSGLPNDRFFAVRPEGSVSTLKIQRTERGDSAVYLCASSLTASGTYTDTQYFGPGTRLTVL.

This clone has a single count. The chain couples TRBV7-2 to TRBJ2-3; D may be TRBD2 (6 bases). Per the germline V gene, CDR1 is SGHTA and CDR2 is FQGNSA. The CDR3 is 15 residues long. Trimming removed 3 bases from V and 7 bases from J, with 17 bases in between. The CDR3, as DNA: TGTGCCAGCAGCTTGAATCCGGGAGTCATGTATACGCAGTATTTT. This encodes CASSLNPGVMYTQYF.

V and J are TRBV11-3 and TRBJ2-2; TRBD2 agrees at 9 bases. Trimming cost V 4 bases and J 5 bases; bases outside gene matches: 8. This CDR3 region has 16 residues. CDR1 is SGHNT and CDR2 is YENEEA in the germline V gene. The CDR3 is CASSSGGGRGTGELFF. In DNA form, the CDR3 reads TGTGCCAGCAGCTCAGGAGGCGGGAGGGGAACCGGGGAGCTGTTTTTT.

The J gene is TRBJ2-7, the V gene TRBV7-2, with TRBD1 matching 7 bases. J gave up 4 bases and V 5 bases, and 11 bases lay outside the gene matches. Germline V gives CDR1 SGHTA, CDR2 FQGNSA. There are 15 residues in the CDR3. The CDR3: CASSRNPGQQYEQYF. The CDR3 DNA reads as TGTGCCAGCAGCCGGAATCCGGGACAGCAATACGAGCAGTACTTC.

This clone appeared a few times. V gene TRBV7-8 combines with J gene TRBJ2-7; 10 bases map to TRBD2. Germline V gene sequence: CDR1 SGHVS, CDR2 FQNEAQ. CDR3 size: 19 residues. V lost 5 bases, J lost 0 bases, and 16 bases stayed unmatched. This chain's CDR3 is CASSQGAGSGGLSSYEQYF. CDR3 nucleotides: TGTGCCAGCAGCCAGGGAGCCGGTAGCGGGGGGCTAAGCTCCTACGAGCAGTACTTC.